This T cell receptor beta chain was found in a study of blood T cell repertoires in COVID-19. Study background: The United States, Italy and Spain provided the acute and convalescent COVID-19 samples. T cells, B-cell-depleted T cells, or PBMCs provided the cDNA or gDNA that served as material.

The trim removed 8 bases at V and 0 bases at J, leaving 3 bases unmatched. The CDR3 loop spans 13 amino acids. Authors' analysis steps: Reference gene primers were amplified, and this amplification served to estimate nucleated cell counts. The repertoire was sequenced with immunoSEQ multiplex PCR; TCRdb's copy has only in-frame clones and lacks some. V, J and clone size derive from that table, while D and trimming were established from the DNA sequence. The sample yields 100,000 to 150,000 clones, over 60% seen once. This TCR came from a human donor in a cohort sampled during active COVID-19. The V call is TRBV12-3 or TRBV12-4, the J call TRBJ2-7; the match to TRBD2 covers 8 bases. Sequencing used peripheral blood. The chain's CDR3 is CASWAGGSYEQYF. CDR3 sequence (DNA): TGTGCCAGCTGGGCGGGGGGCTCCTACGAGCAGTACTTC.